This TCR beta chain was captured by sequencing in a study of cytomegalovirus exposure and HLA in healthy donors. CDR3 size: 18 residues. V shed 0 bases and J shed 0 bases, with 18 bases lying between them. From germline, CDR1 is SGHDN and CDR2 FVKESK. PCR involved 60 Vbeta and 13 Jbeta primers. Measured with immunoSEQ multiplex PCR; TCRdb has only the in-frame clones, and not every one. The table records 50,000 to 70,000 clones, approximately 60% of them present only once. The chain couples TRBV14 to TRBJ2-7; possible D gene TRBD2, 5 bases. The TCR sequence derives from a young man in good health and CMV-seronegative. Material for sequencing was PBMCs. The CDR3 spells CASSQDFWRVRSSYEQYF. The CDR3 nucleotides read TGTGCCAGCAGCCAAGATTTCTGGCGGGTGCGTAGCTCCTACGAGCAGTACTTC.